This T cell receptor (beta chain) was profiled in a study of T cell responses to AZD1222 COVID-19 vaccine. Overall study findings and caveats: Distributed over spike, vaccine-associated CD4 TCRs predominated at 160-218 and 743-854.

V was cut by 2 bases and J by 5 bases, with 12 bases left in between. This CDR3 is 15 amino acids long. The V gene's germline CDR1 is MDHEN and CDR2 SYDVKM. Measured with immunoSEQ multiplex PCR; TCRdb has only the in-frame clones, and not every one. This sample has about 150,000 clones, with 85% to 95% found just once. In the case of this clone: Antigen: not known.

The V gene is TRBV28, the J gene TRBJ2-2, with D hard to call. The TCR sequence derives from an adult in good health. The sample in question was peripheral blood, obtained on day 0 of AZD1222 vaccination. In nucleotides, the CDR3 is TGTGCCAGCAGTTTAATCGGTAGGATGACCGGGGAGCTGTTTTTT. Protein: CASSLIGRMTGELFF.